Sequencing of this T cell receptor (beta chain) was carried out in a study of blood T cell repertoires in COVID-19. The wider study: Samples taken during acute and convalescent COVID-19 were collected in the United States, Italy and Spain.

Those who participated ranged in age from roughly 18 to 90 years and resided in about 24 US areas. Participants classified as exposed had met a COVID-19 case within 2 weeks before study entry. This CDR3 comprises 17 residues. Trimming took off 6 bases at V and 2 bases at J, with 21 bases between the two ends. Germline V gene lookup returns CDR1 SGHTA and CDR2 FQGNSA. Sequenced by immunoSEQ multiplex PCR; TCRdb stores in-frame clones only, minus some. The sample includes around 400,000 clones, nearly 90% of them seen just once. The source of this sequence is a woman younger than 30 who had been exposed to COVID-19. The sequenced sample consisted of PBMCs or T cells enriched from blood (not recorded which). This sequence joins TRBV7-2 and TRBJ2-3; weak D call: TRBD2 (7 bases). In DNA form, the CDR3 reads TGTGCCAGCAGTCCCCTTCCGGCGGGGGCCCTCACAGATACGCAGTATTTT. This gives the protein CASSPLPAGALTDTQYF.